The source of this TCR beta chain is a study of liver allograft versus peripheral blood T cells. Study information: Transplanted-liver and recipient peripheral blood T cell receptor repertoires were compared. Whole-study findings and limits: It was reported that the T cell receptor repertoires found inside liver allografts differed from those that were detected in peripheral blood.

By sample fraction, this clonotype is medium-sized. The antigen is undetermined. This CDR3 has 17 amino acids. In germline, CDR1 is MNHEY, CDR2 SVGAGI. J gave up 4 bases and V 0 bases, and 7 bases lay outside the gene matches. TCRdb re-derived calls from the reads in MiXCR, one entry per CDR3 protein. The table shows 5,000 or so distinct CDR3 sequences, with approximately 15% occurring only once. This TCR was recovered from a human patient who had a liver transplant. Some of the T cells may derive from the graft donor. The chain employs TRBV6-5 and TRBJ1-1, with TRBD1 matching over 11 bases. CDR3 protein: CASSYSGTGGRRTEAFF. CDR3 sequence (DNA): TGTGCCAGCAGTTACTCGGGGACAGGGGGAAGGCGCACTGAAGCTTTCTTT.